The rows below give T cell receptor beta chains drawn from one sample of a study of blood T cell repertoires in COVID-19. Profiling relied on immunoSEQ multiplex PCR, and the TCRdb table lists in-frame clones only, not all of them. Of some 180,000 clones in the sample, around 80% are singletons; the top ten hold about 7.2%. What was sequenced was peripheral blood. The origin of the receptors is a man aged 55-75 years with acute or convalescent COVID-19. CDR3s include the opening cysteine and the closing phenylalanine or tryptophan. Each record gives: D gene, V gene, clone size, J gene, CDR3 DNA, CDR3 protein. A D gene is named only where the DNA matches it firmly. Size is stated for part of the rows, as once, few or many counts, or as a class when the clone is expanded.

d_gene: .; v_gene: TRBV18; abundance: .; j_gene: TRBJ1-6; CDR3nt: TGTGCCAGCTCACCAGTTCGACAAGATAATTCACCCCTCCACTTT; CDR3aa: CASSPVRQDNSPLHF
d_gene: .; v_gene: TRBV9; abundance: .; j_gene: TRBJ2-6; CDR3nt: TGTGCCAGCAGCCCTCAGGGACAAGGGCGGTCTGGGGCCAACGTCCTGACTTTC; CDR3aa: CASSPQGQGRSGANVLTF
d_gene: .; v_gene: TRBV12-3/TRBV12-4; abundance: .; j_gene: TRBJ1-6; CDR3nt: TGTGCCAGCAGTACAGGGTTGGGGTCACCCCTCCACTTT; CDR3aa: CASSTGLGSPLHF
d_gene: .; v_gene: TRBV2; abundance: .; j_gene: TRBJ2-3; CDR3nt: TGTGCCAGCAGTTTCGCAGATACGCAGTATTTT; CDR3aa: CASSFADTQYF
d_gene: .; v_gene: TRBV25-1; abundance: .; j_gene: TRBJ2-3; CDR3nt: TGTGCCAGCAGTGAAAGAGGAGATACGCAGTATTTT; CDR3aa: CASSERGDTQYF
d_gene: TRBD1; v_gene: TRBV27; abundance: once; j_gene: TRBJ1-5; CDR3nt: TGTGCCAGCAGTTTCCGGACAGGGGTTCAGCCCCAGCATTTT; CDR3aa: CASSFRTGVQPQHF
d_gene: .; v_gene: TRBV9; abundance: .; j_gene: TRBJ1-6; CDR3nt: TGTGCCAGCAGCTTACACGGGGAGCCGCGGGTTTCACCCCTCCACTTT; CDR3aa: CASSLHGEPRVSPLHF
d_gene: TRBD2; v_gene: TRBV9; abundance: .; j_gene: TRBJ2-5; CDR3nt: TGTGCCAGCAGCGGAGCGGGGGTCCAAGAGACCCAGTACTTC; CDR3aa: CASSGAGVQETQYF
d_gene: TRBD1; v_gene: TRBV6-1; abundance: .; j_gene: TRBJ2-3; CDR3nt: TGTGCCAGCAGTGGGGGACAGGCCGTAGGAGGCACAGATACGCAGTATTTT; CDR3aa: CASSGGQAVGGTDTQYF
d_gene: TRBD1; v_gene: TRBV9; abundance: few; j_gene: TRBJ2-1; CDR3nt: TGTGCCAGCAGCGTAGGACAGGGAAACAATGAGCAGTTCTTC; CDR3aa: CASSVGQGNNEQFF
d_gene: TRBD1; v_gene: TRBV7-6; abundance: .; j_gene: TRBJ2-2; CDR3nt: TGTGCCAGCAGAAACCCGCTGGGACAGGGTGAAACCGGGGAGCTGTTTTTT; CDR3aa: CASRNPLGQGETGELFF
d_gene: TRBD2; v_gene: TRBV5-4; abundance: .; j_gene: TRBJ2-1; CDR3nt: TGTGCCAGCAGCTTGGCAACTAGCGGTAACAATGAGCAGTTCTTC; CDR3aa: CASSLATSGNNEQFF
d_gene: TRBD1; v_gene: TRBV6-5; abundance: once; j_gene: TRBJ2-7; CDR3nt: TGTGCCAGCAGTTACCCTCAACAGGGGACCGAGCAGTACTTC; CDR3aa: CASSYPQQGTEQYF
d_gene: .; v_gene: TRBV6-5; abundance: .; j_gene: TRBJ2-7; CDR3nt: TGTGCCAGCAGTTCCGAACCAGGGAACGGGGAGCAGTACTTC; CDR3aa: CASSSEPGNGEQYF
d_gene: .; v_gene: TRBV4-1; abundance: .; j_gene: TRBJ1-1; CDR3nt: TGCGCCAGCAGCCAAGATAGTGGAGGACGGGGGGCTTTCTTT; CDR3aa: CASSQDSGGRGAFF
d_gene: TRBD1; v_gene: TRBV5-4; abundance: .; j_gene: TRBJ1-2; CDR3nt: TGTGCCAGCAGCACAGGGGGCTATGGCTACACCTTC; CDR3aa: CASSTGGYGYTF
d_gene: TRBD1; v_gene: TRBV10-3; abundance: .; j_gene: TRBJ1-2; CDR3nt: TGTGCCATCAGTGAGTCAGGGGGCGCATTCCTTATACAGAGTACTAACTATGGCTACACCTTC; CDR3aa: CAISESGGAFLIQSTNYGYTF
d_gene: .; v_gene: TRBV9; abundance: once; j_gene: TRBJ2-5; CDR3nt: TGTGCCAGCAGCGAGACCACAGGGAGGGAAGAGACCCAGTACTTC; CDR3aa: CASSETTGREETQYF
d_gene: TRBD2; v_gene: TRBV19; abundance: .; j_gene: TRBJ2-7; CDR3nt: TGTGCCAGTAGTATCTTTAGCGGGAGGTTCAACGAGCAGTACTTC; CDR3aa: CASSIFSGRFNEQYF
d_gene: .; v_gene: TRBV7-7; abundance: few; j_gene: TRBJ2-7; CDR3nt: TGTGCCAGCAGCCCGACGGACTTAAACGAGCAGTACTTC; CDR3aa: CASSPTDLNEQYF
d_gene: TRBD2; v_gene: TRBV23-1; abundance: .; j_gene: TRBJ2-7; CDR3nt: TGCGCCAGCAGTCTCAAGGGACTAGCGGGAACCTACGAGCAGTACTTC; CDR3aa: CASSLKGLAGTYEQYF
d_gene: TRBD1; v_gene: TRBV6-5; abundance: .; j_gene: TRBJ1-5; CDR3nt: TGTGCCAGCAGTTACTCTTGGACAGGGGACCATCAGCCCCAGCATTTT; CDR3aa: CASSYSWTGDHQPQHF
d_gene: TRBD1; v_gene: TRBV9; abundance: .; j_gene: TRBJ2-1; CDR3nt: TGTGCCAGCAGCGTAGTGAGGGGGCCCTACAATGAGCAGTTCTTC; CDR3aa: CASSVVRGPYNEQFF
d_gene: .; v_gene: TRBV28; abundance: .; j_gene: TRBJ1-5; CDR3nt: TGTGCCAGCAGTTTGTGGAGCCTCAGTCAGCCCCAGCATTTT; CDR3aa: CASSLWSLSQPQHF
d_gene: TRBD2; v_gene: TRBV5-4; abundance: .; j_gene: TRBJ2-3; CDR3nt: TGTGCCAGCAGCTTGGTGTCTAGCGGGGGGTTTGCGACAGATACGCAGTATTTT; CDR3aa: CASSLVSSGGFATDTQYF
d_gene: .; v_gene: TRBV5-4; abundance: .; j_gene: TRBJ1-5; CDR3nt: TGTGCCAGCAGCTTGGGCGGCCGGGAGGATGGCAATCAGCCCCAGCATTTT; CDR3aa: CASSLGGREDGNQPQHF
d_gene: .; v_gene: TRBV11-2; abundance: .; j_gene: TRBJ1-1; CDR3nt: TGTGCCAGCAGTTTCTTTCCGGGAGACCCAGAAGCTTTCTTT; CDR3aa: CASSFFPGDPEAFF
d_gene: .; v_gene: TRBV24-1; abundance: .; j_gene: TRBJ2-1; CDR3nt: TGTGCCACCAGTGACGCTTACAAAAATGAGCAGTTCTTC; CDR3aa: CATSDAYKNEQFF
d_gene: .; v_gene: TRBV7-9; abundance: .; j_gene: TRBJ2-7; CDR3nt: TGTGCCAGCAGCTTAGAGGGGAATAACGAGCAGTACTTC; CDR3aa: CASSLEGNNEQYF
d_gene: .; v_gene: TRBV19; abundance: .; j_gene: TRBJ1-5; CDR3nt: TGTGCCAGTCGGGAGGTCGACGGGAGCAATCAGCCCCAGCATTTT; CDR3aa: CASREVDGSNQPQHF
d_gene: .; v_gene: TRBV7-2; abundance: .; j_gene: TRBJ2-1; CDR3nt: TGTGCCAGCAGCTTATCGTCCCCCTACAATGAGCAGTTCTTC; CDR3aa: CASSLSSPYNEQFF
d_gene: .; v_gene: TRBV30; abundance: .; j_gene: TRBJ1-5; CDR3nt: TGTGCCTGGAGTGTATCTGCAGATCAGCCCCAGCATTTT; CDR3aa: CAWSVSADQPQHF
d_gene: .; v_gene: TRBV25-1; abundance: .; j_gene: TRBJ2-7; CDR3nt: TGTGCCAGCAGTAGTACGGGGGAGAGGGAGCAGTACTTC; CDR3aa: CASSSTGEREQYF
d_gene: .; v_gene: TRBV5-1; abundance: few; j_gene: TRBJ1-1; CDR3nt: TGCGCCAGCAGGACCAATGTTGGGGCAGGGGACACTGAAGCTTTCTTT; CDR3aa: CASRTNVGAGDTEAFF
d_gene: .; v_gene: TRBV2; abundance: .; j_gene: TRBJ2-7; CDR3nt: TGTGCCAGCCGTGCCCCTAGCTACGACGAGCAGTACTTC; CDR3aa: CASRAPSYDEQYF
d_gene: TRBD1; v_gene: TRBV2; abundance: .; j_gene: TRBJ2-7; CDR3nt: TGTGCCAGCAGTGACCAGGGACAGGGCTACGAGCAGTACTTC; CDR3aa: CASSDQGQGYEQYF
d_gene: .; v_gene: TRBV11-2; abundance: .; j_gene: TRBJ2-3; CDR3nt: TGTGCCAGCAGCTTACCACAGGGTGGGGGCACAGATACGCAGTATTTT; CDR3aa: CASSLPQGGGTDTQYF
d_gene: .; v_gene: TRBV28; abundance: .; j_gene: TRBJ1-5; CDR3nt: TGTGCCAGCAGTTTTGGTAGGGAGAGGGGCAATCAGCCCCAGCATTTT; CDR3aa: CASSFGRERGNQPQHF
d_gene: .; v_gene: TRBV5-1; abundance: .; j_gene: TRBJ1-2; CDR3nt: TGCGCCAGCGGATCCACAGGGAACTATGGCTACACCTTC; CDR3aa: CASGSTGNYGYTF
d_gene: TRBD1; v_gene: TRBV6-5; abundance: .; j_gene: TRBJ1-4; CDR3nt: TGTGCCAGCTCTTGGGCACAGGGGTCGAACGAAAAACTGTTTTTT; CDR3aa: CASSWAQGSNEKLFF
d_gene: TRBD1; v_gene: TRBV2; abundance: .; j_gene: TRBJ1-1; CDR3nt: TGTGCCAGCAGCGTACAGGGGGGATTGAACACTGAAGCTTTCTTT; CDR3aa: CASSVQGGLNTEAFF
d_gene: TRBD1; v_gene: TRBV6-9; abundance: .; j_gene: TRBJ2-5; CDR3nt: TGTGCCAGCAGTTATAAGGGGGCAAGGGCTCAAGAGACCCAGTACTTC; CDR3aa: CASSYKGARAQETQYF
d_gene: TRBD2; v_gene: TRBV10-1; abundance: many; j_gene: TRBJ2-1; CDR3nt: TGCGCCAGCAGTGCGGGAGCGGGGGGTGGGAATGAGCAGTTCTTC; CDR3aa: CASSAGAGGGNEQFF
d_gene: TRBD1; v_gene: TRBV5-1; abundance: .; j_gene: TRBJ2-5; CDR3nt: TGCGCCAGCAGCTCGGGACAGGGCCGGGCTGAGACCCAGTACTTC; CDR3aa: CASSSGQGRAETQYF
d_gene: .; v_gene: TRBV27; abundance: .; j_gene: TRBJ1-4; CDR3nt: TGTGCCAGCAGTTCCCCCGACAATAATGAAAAACTGTTTTTT; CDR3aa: CASSSPDNNEKLFF
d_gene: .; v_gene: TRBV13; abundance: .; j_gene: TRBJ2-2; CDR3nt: TGTGCCAGCAGCCCGAGGACAGCTCCTACCGGGGAGCTGTTTTTT; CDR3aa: CASSPRTAPTGELFF
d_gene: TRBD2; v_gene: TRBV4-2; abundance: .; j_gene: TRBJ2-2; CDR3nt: TGTGCCAGCAGCCAAGGATCGGGGGGGCACCCCGGGGAGCTGTTTTTT; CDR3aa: CASSQGSGGHPGELFF
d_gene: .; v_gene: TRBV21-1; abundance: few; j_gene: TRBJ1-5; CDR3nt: TGTGCCAGCAGCAAAGCTGGGACACCTTATAGCAATCAGCCCCAGCATTTT; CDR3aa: CASSKAGTPYSNQPQHF
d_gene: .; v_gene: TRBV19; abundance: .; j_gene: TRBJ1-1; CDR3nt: TGTGCCAGTAGTAAATTTCCGGGATACACTGAAGCTTTCTTT; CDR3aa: CASSKFPGYTEAFF
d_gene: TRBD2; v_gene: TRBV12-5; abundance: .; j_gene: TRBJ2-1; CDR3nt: TGTGCTAGTGGTTTGACCCCCCCTCTGCTAGCGGGGGGGCTGGTCTCCTACAATGAGCAGTTCTTC; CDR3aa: CASGLTPPLLAGGLVSYNEQFF
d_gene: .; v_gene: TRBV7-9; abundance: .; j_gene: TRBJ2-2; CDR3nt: TGTGCCAGCAGCTCCCCGGACGGGATCCACACCGGGGAGCTGTTTTTT; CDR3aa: CASSSPDGIHTGELFF